This T cell receptor (beta chain) was documented in a study of blood T cell repertoires in COVID-19. Sequencing was performed with immunoSEQ multiplex PCR; in TCRdb, only in-frame clones are kept and a portion is missing. In the table there are about 83,000 clones, 86% of which are singletons. This CDR3 has 14 amino acids. Unmatched junction bases numbered 10, after V lost 3 bases and J lost 8 bases. Germline V gives CDR1 SGDLS, CDR2 YYNGEE. Sample: peripheral blood. The rearrangement joins TRBV9 to TRBJ1-2, with TRBD1 matching 7 bases. This TCR came from a woman of 80 years or more in a cohort sampled during active or convalescent COVID-19. The CDR3 sequence is CASSGGDRVRGYTF. The CDR3 bases are TGTGCCAGCAGCGGAGGTGACAGGGTCAGGGGCTACACCTTC.